These T cell receptor beta chains were read from a single sample in a study of cytomegalovirus exposure and HLA in healthy donors. TCRdb's table, derived via immunoSEQ multiplex PCR, lists solely in-frame clones and lacks some. This sample yields under 200,000 clones, of which roughly 85% are seen a single time; roughly 0.64% belongs to the top ten. Sequenced input: PBMCs. Source of these receptors: a woman in her forties in good health and CMV-seronegative. The CDR3 runs from the conserved cysteine through the conserved F or W.

V gene	J gene	CDR3 protein
TRBV5-4	TRBJ2-5	CASSILSGGEETQYF
TRBV6-5	TRBJ1-2	CASSLTSGSGGYTF
TRBV6-1	TRBJ2-7	CASNRQGRLIYEQYF
TRBV10-3	TRBJ2-7	CATEGGDRGVSYEQYF
TRBV9	TRBJ2-7	CASSVSGQNYEQYF
TRBV19	TRBJ1-2	CASSMAFNYGYTF
TRBV15	TRBJ1-1	CATSRDRGQGGWRAFF
TRBV9	TRBJ2-1	CASSVGRGTYNEQFF
TRBV27	TRBJ2-7	CASSLSRGQYEQYF
TRBV5-1	TRBJ2-7	CASSLERGSYEQYF
TRBV5-6	TRBJ1-2	CASRLKQGVHYGYTF
TRBV10-1	TRBJ1-2	CASSEGLHYGYTF
TRBV7-7	TRBJ2-4	CASSSLDRVAKNIQYF
TRBV6-5	TRBJ2-5	CASIGRRQETQYF
TRBV4-1	TRBJ2-2	CASSQGGGELFF
TRBV7-8	TRBJ2-5	CASSLEGLAGGQETQYF
TRBV5-1	TRBJ2-5	CASSGGYEKETQYF
TRBV29-1	TRBJ1-3	CSVEAPSPGSGNTIYF
TRBV27	-	CASSLQAAAHEQYF
TRBV5-8	TRBJ2-6	CAGRGGSGANVLTF
TRBV10-3	TRBJ2-7	CAIRSDSYEQYF
TRBV6-1	TRBJ1-2	CASSVGQGNYGYTF